Shown below are 8 T cell receptor beta chains from a single sample sequenced in a study of neurological immune-mediated disorders. TCRdb redid the calling of the 5' RACE reads with MiXCR, one entry per CDR3 protein. The sample lists under 90,000 distinct CDR3 sequences, around a tenth occurring once. Sequencing was done on a sample of PBMCs. These receptor sequences come from a man in his forties or fifties in good health.

This clonotype was counted a few times. The chain links TRBV20-1 to TRBJ2-2, with TRBD2 matching 8 bases. V lost 6 bases and J lost 6; bases outside the gene matches: 12. This CDR3 comprises 15 residues. Germline values: CDR1 DFQATT, CDR2 SNEGSKA (reference sequence). CDR3 sequence reads: CSAPRTGGRSGELFF. The CDR3 coding sequence is TGCAGTGCCCCGAGAACGGGGGGGCGGTCCGGGGAGCTGTTTTTT.

This clonotype was found many times. This chain's CDR3 is CASIILLFGFGTEAFF. The CDR3 region has the DNA TGTGCCAGCATCATACTGCTTTTTGGGTTCGGCACTGAAGCTTTCTTT. The V and J genes are TRBV5-6 and TRBJ1-1; D not resolved. V dropped 6 bases and J dropped 4 bases, with 22 bases sitting between them. This CDR3 has 16 amino acids. Germline CDR1 reads SGHDT; CDR2 reads YYEEEE.

This clonotype was seen at least ten times. The V gene is TRBV19, the J gene TRBJ1-5, with 11 bases aligning to TRBD1. Germline CDR1 and CDR2: LNHDA and SQIVND (reference sequence). V lost 6 bases and J lost 6; bases outside the gene matches: 7. The CDR3 is 15 residues long. The CDR3 protein is CASRLGQGAIQPQHF. CDR3 sequence (DNA): TGTGCCAGTAGACTCGGACAGGGGGCTATTCAGCCCCAGCATTTT.

This clonotype has at least ten counts. V is TRBV5-1 and J is TRBJ2-1, with D perhaps TRBD1 or TRBD2 (5 bases each). V lost 4 bases to trimming and J lost 0 bases, with 14 bases between them. This CDR3 comprises 16 residues. Germline assignment: CDR1 SGHRS and CDR2 YFSETQ. Here the CDR3 reads CASSGRDGSSYNEQFF. CDR3 nucleotides: TGCGCCAGCAGCGGACGGGACGGAAGCTCCTACAATGAGCAGTTCTTC.

At least ten counts were recorded for this clonotype. The chain combines TRBV7-9 with TRBJ2-7; no reliable D call. CDR3 length equals 14 residues. Germline V gene lookup returns CDR1 SEHNR and CDR2 FQNEAQ (reference sequence). The V and J ends lost 2 bases and 3 bases respectively, with 11 bases between them. As DNA, the CDR3 is TGTGCCAGCAGCTTATCACAGAAATTCTACGAGCAGTACTTC. Translation: CASSLSQKFYEQYF. The whole variable domain, remainder taken from reference TRBV7-9 and TRBJ2-7, is DTGVSQNPRHKITKRGQNVTFRCDPISEHNRLYWYRQTLGQGPEFLTYFQNEAQLEKSRLLSDRFSAERPKGSFSTLEIQRTEQGDSAMYLCASSLSQKFYEQYFGPGTRLTVT.

In DNA, the CDR3 is TGCGCCAGCAGCTTGACCGAGGGTAGAGGGGGATGGGAGACCCAGTACTTC. This sequence encodes CASSLTEGRGGWETQYF. This rearrangement joins TRBV5-1 to TRBJ2-5; possible D gene TRBD1, 6 bases. Germline assignment: CDR1 SGHRS and CDR2 YFSETQ. The CDR3 length is 17 residues. V was clipped by 1 base and J by 5 bases, with 21 bases between them.

In this sample, this clonotype turned up many times. The chain couples TRBV9 to TRBJ2-3; D is uncertain. With 3 bases removed from V and 6 bases from J, the gap between germline ends came to 8 bases. The CDR3 is 12 residues long. The germline CDR1 and CDR2 sequences are SGDLS and YYNGEE. CDR3 protein: CASSALSDTQYF. As DNA, the CDR3 is TGTGCCAGCAGCGCCTTAAGTGATACGCAGTATTTT.

This clonotype was recorded many times. The chain carries TRBV13 and TRBJ2-2; 14 positions agree with TRBD2. Germline CDR1 and CDR2: PRHDT and FYEKMQ (reference sequence). After removal of 4 bases from V and 5 bases from J, the junction contained 6 bases not matched to a gene. The CDR3 runs 17 residues. The CDR3, as DNA: TGTGCCAGCAGCTCAGGACTAGCGGGAGGAAGTACCGGGGAGCTGTTTTTT. It specifies CASSSGLAGGSTGELFF.